This TCR beta chain emerged from a study of CD8 T cells in Susac syndrome. RNA amounts of roughly 0.45 to 1 ug underwent reverse transcription with random hexamers. MiXCR, applied by TCRdb to the immunoSEQ multiplex PCR reads, yields one record per CDR3 protein. The repertoire holds some 170,000 distinct CDR3 sequences, with 85% to 95% as singletons. While serving as controls, healthy donors were matched for age and sex. Germline V gene lookup returns CDR1 LNHDA and CDR2 SQIVND (reference sequence). This CDR3 region has 14 residues. V shed 6 bases and J shed 4 bases, with 13 bases lying between them. The chain carries TRBV19 and TRBJ1-5; D is undetermined. Sequences were obtained from CD4+ T cells from PBMCs. The TCR originated in a human donor in good health. DNA for the CDR3: TGTGCCAGTAGCACCCAGGACCCGAATCAGCCCCAGCATTTT. Its translation: CASSTQDPNQPQHF.